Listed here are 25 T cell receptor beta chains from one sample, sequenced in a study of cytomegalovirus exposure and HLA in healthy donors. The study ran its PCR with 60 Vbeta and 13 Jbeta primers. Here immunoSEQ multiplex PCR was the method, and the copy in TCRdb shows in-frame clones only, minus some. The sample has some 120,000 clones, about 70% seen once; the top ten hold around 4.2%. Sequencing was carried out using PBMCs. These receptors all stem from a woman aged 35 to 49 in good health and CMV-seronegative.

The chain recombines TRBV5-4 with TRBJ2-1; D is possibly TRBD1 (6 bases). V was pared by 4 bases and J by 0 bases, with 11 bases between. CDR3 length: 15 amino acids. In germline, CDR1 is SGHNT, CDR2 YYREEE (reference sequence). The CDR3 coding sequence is TGTGCCAGCAGCATACAGGGTAGCTCCTACAATGAGCAGTTCTTC. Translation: CASSIQGSSYNEQFF. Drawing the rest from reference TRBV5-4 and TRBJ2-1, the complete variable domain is ETGVTQSPTHLIKTRGQQVTLRCSSQSGHNTVSWYQQALGQGPQFIFQYYREEENGRGNFPPRFSGLQFPNYSSELNVNALELDDSALYLCASSIQGSSYNEQFFGPGTRLTVL.

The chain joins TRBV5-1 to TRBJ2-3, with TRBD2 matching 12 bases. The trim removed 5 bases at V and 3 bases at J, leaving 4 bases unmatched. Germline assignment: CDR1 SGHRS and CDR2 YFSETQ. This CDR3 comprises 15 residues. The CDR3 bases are TGCGCCAGCAGTTTTGGACTAGCGGGGACAGATACGCAGTATTTT. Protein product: CASSFGLAGTDTQYF.

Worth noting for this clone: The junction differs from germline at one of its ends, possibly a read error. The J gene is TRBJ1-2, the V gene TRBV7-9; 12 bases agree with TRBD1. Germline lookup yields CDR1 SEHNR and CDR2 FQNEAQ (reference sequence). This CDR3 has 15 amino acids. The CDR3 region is CSSSPDGGQGAGYTF. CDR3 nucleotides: TGTTCCAGCAGCCCCGATGGGGGACAGGGGGCCGGCTACACCTTC.

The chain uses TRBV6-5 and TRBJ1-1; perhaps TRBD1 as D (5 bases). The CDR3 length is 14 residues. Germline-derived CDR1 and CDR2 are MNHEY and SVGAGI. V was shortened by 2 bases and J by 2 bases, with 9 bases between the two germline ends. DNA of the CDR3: TGTGCCAGCAGTTACGACAGAACTAACACTGAAGCTTTCTTT. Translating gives CASSYDRTNTEAFF.

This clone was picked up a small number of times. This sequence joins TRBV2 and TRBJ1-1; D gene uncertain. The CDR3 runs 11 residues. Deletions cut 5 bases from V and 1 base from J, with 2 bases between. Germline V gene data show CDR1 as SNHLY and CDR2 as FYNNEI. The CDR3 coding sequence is TGTGCCAGCAGTCAGAACACTGAAGCTTTCTTT. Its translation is CASSQNTEAFF.

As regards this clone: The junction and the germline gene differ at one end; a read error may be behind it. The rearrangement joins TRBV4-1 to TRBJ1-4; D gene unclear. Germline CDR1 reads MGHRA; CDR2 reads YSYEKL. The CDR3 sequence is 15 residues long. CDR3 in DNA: TGCGCCGGCAGCCAAGAGGAAACCCGCGGGGAAAAACTGTTTTTT. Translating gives CAGSQEETRGEKLFF.

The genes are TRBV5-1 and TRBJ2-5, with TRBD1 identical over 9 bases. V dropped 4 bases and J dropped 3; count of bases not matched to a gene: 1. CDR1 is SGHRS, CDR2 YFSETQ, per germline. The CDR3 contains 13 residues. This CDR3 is CASSRQGEETQYF. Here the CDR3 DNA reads TGCGCCAGCAGCAGACAGGGGGAAGAGACCCAGTACTTC.

The CDR3 protein is CASSQVSGALMNTEAFF. CDR3 sequence (DNA): TGCGCCAGCAGCCAAGTGAGTGGAGCGCTTATGAACACTGAAGCTTTCTTT. The chain joins TRBV4-3 to TRBJ1-1, with D uncertain. Germline CDR1 reads LGHNA; CDR2 reads YSLEER. The CDR3 loop spans 17 amino acids. The germline V and J ends were trimmed by 1 base and 0 bases, with 15 bases remaining between them.

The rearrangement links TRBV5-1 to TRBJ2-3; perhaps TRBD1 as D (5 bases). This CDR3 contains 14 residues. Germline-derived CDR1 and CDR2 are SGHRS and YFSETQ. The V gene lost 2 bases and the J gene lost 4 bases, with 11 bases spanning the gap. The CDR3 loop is CASSLQTDPDTQYF. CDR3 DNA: TGCGCCAGCAGCTTACAGACAGACCCAGATACGCAGTATTTT.

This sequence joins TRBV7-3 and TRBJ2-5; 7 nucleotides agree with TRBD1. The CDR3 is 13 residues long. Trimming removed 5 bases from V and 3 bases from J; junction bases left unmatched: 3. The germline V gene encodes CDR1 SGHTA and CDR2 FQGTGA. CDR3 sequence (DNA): TGTGCCAGCAGCCGAACAGGGGAAGAGACCCAGTACTTC. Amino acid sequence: CASSRTGEETQYF.

The CDR3 reads CASPERGDRNYGYTF. The CDR3 coding sequence is TGTGCCAGTCCCGAAAGGGGGGACAGAAACTATGGCTACACCTTC. The V and J genes are TRBV21-1 and TRBJ1-2; no check of the table's D call, TRBD1, against the DNA was made. TRBV21-1 is termed a pseudogene. CDR3 length: 15 amino acids.

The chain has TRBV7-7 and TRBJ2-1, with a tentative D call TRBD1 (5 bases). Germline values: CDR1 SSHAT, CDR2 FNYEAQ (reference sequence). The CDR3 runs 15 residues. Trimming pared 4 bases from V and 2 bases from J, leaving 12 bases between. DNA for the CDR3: TGTGCCAGCAGCTCCCGGGCAGGGCCCTACAATGAGCAGTTCTTC. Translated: CASSSRAGPYNEQFF.

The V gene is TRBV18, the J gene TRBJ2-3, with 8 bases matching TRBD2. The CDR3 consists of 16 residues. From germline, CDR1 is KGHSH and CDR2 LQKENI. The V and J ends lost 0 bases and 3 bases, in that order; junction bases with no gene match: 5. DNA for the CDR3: TGTGCCAGCTCACCACCTGCCGGGACTAGAACAGATACGCAGTATTTT. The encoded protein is CASSPPAGTRTDTQYF. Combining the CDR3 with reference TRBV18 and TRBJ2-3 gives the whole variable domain NAGVMQNPRHLVRRRGQEARLRCSPMKGHSHVYWYRQLPEEGLKFMVYLQKENIIDESGMPKERFSAEFPKEGPSILRIQQVVRGDSAAYFCASSPPAGTRTDTQYFGPGTRLTVL.

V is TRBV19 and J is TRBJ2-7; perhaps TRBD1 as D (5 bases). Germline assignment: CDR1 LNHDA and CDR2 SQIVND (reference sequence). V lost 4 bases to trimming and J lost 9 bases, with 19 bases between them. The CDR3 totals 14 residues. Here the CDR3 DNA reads TGTGCCAGTAGTAAGGGGATTGACTCTTACTCGCAGTACTTC. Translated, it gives CASSKGIDSYSQYF.

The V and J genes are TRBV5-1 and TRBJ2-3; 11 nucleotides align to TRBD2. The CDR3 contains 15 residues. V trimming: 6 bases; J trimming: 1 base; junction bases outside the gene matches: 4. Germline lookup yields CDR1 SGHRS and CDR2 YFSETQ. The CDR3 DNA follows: TGCGCCAGCAAATTAGCGGGGGGGGGCACAGATACGCAGTATTTT. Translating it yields CASKLAGGGTDTQYF.

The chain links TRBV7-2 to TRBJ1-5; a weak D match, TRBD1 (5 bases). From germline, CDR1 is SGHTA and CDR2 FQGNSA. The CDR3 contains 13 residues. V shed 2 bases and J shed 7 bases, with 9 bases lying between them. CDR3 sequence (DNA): TGTGCCAGCAGCTTAAACGGGGGACAGCCCCAGCATTTT. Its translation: CASSLNGGQPQHF.

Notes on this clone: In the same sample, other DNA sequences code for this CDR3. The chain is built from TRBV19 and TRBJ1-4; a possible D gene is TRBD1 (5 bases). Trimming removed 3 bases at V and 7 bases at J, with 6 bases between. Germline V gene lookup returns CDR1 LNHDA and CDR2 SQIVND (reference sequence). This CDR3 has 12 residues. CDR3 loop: CASSIRGEKLFF. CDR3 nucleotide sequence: TGTGCCAGTAGTATTAGGGGTGAAAAACTGTTTTTT.

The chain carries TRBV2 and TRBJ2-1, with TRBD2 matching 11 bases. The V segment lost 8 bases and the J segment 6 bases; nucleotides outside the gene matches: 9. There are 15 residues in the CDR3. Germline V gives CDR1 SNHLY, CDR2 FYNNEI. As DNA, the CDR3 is TGTGCCAGCGGACCAGGACTAGCGGGTCCCAATGAGCAGTTCTTC. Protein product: CASGPGLAGPNEQFF.

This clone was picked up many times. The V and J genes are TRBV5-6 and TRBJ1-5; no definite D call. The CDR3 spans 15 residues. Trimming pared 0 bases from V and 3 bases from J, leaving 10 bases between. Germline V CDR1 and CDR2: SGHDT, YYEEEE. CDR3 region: CASSLARVNNQPQHF. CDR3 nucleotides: TGTGCCAGCAGCTTGGCGCGGGTCAACAATCAGCCCCAGCATTTT.

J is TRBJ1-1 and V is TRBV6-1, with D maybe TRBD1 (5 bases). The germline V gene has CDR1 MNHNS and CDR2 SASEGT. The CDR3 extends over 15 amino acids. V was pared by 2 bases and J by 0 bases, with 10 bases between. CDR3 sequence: CASSEQGQLNTEAFF. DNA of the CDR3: TGTGCCAGCAGTGAACAGGGCCAGCTGAACACTGAAGCTTTCTTT.

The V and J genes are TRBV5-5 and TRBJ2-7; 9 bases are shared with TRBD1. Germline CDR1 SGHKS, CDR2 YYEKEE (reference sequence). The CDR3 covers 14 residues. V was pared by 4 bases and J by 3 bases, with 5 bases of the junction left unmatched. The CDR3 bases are TGTGCCAGCAGCCTCCGGACAGGGGTCTACGAGCAGTACTTC. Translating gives CASSLRTGVYEQYF.

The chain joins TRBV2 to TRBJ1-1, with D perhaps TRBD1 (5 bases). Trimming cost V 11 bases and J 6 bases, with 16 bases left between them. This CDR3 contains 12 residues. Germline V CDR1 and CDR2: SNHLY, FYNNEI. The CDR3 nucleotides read TGTGCCTCCAAGGGGATTCTGTCTGAAGCTTTCTTT. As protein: CASKGILSEAFF.

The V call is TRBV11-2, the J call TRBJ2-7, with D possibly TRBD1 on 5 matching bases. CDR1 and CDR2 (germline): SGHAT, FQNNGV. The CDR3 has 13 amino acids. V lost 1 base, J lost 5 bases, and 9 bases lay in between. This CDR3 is CASSLGSRDEQYF. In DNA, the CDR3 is TGTGCCAGCAGCTTAGGGTCCAGGGACGAGCAGTACTTC.

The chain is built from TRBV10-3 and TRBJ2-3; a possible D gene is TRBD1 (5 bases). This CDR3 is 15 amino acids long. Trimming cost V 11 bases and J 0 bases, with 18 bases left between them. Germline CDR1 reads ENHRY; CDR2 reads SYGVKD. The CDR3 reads CAACSRDPSTDTQYF. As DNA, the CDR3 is TGTGCCGCCTGCTCCAGGGATCCTAGCACAGATACGCAGTATTTT.

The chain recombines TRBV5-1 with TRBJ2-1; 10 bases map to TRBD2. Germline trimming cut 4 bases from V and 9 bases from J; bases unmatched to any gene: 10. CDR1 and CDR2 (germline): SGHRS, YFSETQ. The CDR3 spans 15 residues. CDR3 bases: TGCGCCAGCAGCCTCCCTAGCGGGAGCATTGGTGAGCAGTTCTTC. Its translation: CASSLPSGSIGEQFF.